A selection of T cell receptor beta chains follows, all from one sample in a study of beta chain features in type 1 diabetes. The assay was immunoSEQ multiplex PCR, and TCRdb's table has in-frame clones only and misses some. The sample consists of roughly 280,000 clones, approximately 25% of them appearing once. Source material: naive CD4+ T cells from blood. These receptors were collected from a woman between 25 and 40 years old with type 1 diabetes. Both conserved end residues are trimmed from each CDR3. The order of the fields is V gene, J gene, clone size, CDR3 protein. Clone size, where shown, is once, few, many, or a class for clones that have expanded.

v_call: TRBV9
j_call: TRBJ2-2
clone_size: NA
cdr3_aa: ASSVQGLPNTGELF

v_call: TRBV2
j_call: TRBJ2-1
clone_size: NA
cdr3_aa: ASAGLAGLAYNEQF

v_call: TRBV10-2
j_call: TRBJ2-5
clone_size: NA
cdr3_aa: ASSDGARETQY

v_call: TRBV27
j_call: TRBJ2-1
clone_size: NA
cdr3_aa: ASRYSTSGNEQF

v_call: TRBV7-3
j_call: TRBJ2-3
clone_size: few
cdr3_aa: ASSPGTSTDTQY

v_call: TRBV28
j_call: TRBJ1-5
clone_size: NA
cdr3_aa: ASRAPTGGDQPQH

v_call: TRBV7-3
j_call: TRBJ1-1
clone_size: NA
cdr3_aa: ASSDSTNTEAF

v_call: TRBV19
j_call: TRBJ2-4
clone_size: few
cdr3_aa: ASSMRDRATKNIQY

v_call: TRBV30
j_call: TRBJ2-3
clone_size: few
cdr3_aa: AWRRLDTQY

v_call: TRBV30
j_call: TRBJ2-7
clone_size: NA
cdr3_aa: AGSDSVYEQY

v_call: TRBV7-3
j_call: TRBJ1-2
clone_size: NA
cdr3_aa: ASSLGGARGTYGYT

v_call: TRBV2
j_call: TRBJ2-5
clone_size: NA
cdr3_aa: ASNYQETQY

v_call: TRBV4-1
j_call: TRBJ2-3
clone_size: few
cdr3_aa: ASSLGQGVGDTQY

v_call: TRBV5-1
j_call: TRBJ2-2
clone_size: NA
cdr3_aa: ASSLVGQGHSSSGELF

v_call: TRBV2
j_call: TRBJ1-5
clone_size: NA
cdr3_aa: ASIKDGGQPQH

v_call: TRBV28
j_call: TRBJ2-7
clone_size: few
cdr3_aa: ASSSIGLAGPKVDEQY

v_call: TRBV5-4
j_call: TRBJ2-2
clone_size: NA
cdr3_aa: ASSFMTGELF

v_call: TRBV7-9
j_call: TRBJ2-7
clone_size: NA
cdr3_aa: ASSLSQGAYYEQY

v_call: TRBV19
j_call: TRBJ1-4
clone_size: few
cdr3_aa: ASSNRRNEKLF

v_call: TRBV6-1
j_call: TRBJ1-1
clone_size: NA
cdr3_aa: ASTAREGGNTEAF

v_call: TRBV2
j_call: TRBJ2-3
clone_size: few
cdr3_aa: ASSVGTGGPDTQY

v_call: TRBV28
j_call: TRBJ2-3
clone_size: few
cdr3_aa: ASSFTGTSGPDTQY

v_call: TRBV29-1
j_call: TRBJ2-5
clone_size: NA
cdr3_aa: SVTPTGEQETQY

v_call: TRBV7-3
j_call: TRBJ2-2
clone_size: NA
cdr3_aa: ASSLVRDITGELF

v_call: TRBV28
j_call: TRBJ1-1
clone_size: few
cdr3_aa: ASSLRQGRRYTEAF

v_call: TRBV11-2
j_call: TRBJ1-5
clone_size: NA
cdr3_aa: ASSPLGTGGLSQPQH

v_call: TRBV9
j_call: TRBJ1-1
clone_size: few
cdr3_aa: ASSDRTGPNTEAF